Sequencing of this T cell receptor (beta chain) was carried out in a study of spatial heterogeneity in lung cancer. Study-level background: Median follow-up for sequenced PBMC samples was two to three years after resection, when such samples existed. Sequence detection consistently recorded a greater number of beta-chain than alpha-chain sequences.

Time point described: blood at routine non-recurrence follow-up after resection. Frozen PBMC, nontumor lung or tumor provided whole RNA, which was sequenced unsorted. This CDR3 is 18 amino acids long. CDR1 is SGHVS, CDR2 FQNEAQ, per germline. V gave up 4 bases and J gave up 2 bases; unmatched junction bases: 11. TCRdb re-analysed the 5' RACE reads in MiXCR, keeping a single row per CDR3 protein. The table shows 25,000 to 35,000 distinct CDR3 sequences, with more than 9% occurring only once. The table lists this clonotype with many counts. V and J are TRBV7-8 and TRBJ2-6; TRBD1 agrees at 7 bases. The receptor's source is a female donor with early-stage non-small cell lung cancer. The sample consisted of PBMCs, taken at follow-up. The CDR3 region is CASSSGRGQGAGANVLTF. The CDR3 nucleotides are TGTGCCAGCAGCTCTGGTCGGGGCCAGGGGGCTGGGGCCAACGTCCTGACTTTC. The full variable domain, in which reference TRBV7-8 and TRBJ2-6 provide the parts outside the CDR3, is GAGVSQSPRYKVAKRGQDVALRCDPISGHVSLFWYQQALGQGPEFLTYFQNEAQLDKSGLPSDRFFAERPEGSVSTLKIQRTQQEDSAVYLCASSSGRGQGAGANVLTFGAGSRLTVL.